Below are 3 T cell receptor beta chains sequenced from a single sample in a study of T cells after yellow fever vaccination. TCRdb reanalysed the 5' RACE reads using MiXCR and keeps one entry per CDR3 protein. The sample has 610,000 or so distinct CDR3 sequences, 12% seen once. The sequenced sample was PBMCs, obtained on the day of the yellow fever booster vaccination. The receptors were sampled from a man aged 25 to 40 who received the YFV17D yellow fever vaccine.

This clonotype was detected many times. The rearrangement links TRBV6-2 or TRBV6-3 to TRBJ1-1; the D gene is possibly TRBD1 (6 bases). This CDR3 has 14 amino acids. Germline CDR1 MNHEY, CDR2 SVGEGT. V lost 7 bases, J lost 5 bases, and 17 bases lay in between. For the CDR3, the DNA is TGTGCCAGCATCTTCGACAGGTCTGGTACTGAAGCTTTCTTT. This codes for CASIFDRSGTEAFF.

A word on this clonotype: One junction end disagrees with the germline gene, perhaps due to a read error. The chain is built from TRBV7-9 and TRBJ2-1, with D possibly being TRBD2 (5 bases). CDR1 SEHNR and CDR2 FQNEAQ come from the germline V gene (reference sequence). The CDR3 covers 14 residues. This chain's CDR3 is CDSVAASSHNEQFF. The CDR3 nucleotides are TGTGACAGCGTTGCAGCTAGCTCCCACAATGAGCAGTTCTTC.

The chain employs TRBV6-1 and TRBJ1-1, with TRBD1 matching 10 bases. There are 17 residues in the CDR3. Germline V CDR1 and CDR2: MNHNS, SASEGT. Germline trimming cut 8 bases from V and 0 bases from J; bases unmatched to any gene: 12. Here the CDR3 DNA reads TGTGCCAGCCTATCCCGAGACAGGGGGCTTATGAACACTGAAGCTTTCTTT. Its translation: CASLSRDRGLMNTEAFF.